Listed here are 24 T cell receptor beta chains from one sample, sequenced in a study of cytotoxic CD8 clonotypes in ibrutinib-treated CLL. Produced via immunoSEQ multiplex PCR; TCRdb's table is partial and in-frame only. The table has tens of thousands of clones, 83% seen once. The starting material was PBMCs, obtained after 24 months of ibrutinib treatment. Receptors were obtained from a human donor with chronic lymphocytic leukemia.

The chain carries TRBV11-2 and TRBJ2-1; 8 bases agree with TRBD2. This CDR3 spans 15 amino acids. V shed 6 bases and J 4 bases; nucleotides not matched to a gene: 8. Germline values: CDR1 SGHAT, CDR2 FQNNGV. The CDR3 DNA is TGTGCCAGCAGTACCGGGACTAGTGATTACAATGAGCAGTTCTTC. This codes for CASSTGTSDYNEQFF.

The chain's CDR3 is CASSPSRGVTEAFF. In DNA, the CDR3 is TGTGCCAGCTCACCCTCTCGGGGAGTCACTGAAGCTTTCTTT. The chain recombines TRBV18 with TRBJ1-1; D not resolved. The germline gives CDR1 KGHSH, CDR2 LQKENI. This CDR3 has 14 amino acids. V lost 3 bases and J 4 bases, leaving 12 bases between the germline ends.

The CDR3 bases are TGTGCCAGCAGTTATTATCGGGACACCGGGGAGCTGTTTTTT. Its translation is CASSYYRDTGELFF. This chain links TRBV6-6 with TRBJ2-2; D call uncertain. The CDR3 loop spans 14 amino acids. The germline gives CDR1 MNHNY, CDR2 SVGAGI (reference sequence). The V and J ends lost 3 bases and 3 bases respectively, with 8 bases between them.

The rearrangement links TRBV19 to TRBJ2-3; tentatively, D is TRBD1 (5 bases). Looked up from germline, CDR1 is LNHDA and CDR2 is SQIVND (reference sequence). Trimming took off 0 bases at V and 4 bases at J, with 11 bases between the two ends. There are 15 residues in the CDR3. The CDR3 is CASSIDRVVADTQYF. The CDR3 nucleotides are TGTGCCAGTAGTATAGACAGGGTTGTGGCAGATACGCAGTATTTT.

This clone was seen ten or more times. The chain carries TRBV9 and TRBJ2-7; TRBD2 aligns across 7 bases. The CDR3 has 15 amino acids. Trimming took 4 bases from V and 6 from J; bases not matched to a gene: 13. Per germline, CDR1 SGDLS and CDR2 YYNGEE. The CDR3 region is CASSPGTGGPPEQYF. DNA for the CDR3: TGTGCCAGCAGCCCGGGAACGGGAGGACCTCCCGAGCAGTACTTC.

This clone was seen a handful of times. This chain uses TRBV5-4 with TRBJ1-2; tentatively, D is TRBD1 (6 bases). V lost 5 bases to trimming and J lost 8 bases, with 13 bases between them. The CDR3 loop spans 12 amino acids. Per the germline V gene, CDR1 is SGHNT and CDR2 is YYREEE (reference sequence). CDR3 sequence (DNA): TGTGCCAGCAGATCGGGGACATCAGGCTACACCTTC. Its translation: CASRSGTSGYTF.

Only one count was recorded for this clone. The chain combines TRBV7-2 with TRBJ2-2; no clear D gene. With 1 base removed from V and 6 bases from J, the gap between germline ends came to 6 bases. The CDR3 runs 13 residues. CDR1 and CDR2 from the germline V gene are SGHTA and FQGNSA. The CDR3 reads CASSLGGAGELFF. CDR3 nucleotide sequence: TGTGCCAGCAGCTTAGGAGGAGCCGGGGAGCTGTTTTTT.

DNA for the CDR3: TGTGCCAGCAGTTTCAACCGGAACACTGAAGCTTTCTTT. Residues: CASSFNRNTEAFF. The chain carries TRBV27 and TRBJ1-1; no definite D call. This CDR3 region has 13 residues. The V end lost 3 bases, the J end lost 1 base, and 6 bases lay between the germline ends. Germline V gives CDR1 MNHEY, CDR2 SMNVEV (reference sequence).

V usage is TRBV7-8 and J usage is TRBJ2-7; TRBD2 matches 14 bases. Germline trimming cut 2 bases from V and 3 bases from J; bases unmatched to any gene: 9. The CDR3 runs 18 residues. Germline V lookup: CDR1 SGHVS, CDR2 FQNEAQ. The chain's CDR3 is CASSLRGLAGVGSYEQYF. Here the CDR3 DNA reads TGTGCCAGCAGCTTACGGGGACTAGCGGGAGTGGGAAGCTACGAGCAGTACTTC.

The chain links TRBV19 to TRBJ1-2; D is possibly TRBD1 (5 bases). V lost 1 base, J lost 3 bases, and 9 bases lay in between. Germline-derived CDR1 and CDR2 are LNHDA and SQIVND (reference sequence). The CDR3 has 14 amino acids. CDR3 residues: CASSIGDDDYGYTF. The CDR3 nucleotides are TGTGCCAGTAGTATAGGGGACGACGACTATGGCTACACCTTC.

The CDR3 region has the DNA TGTGCCAGCAGTCCTGGACTAGCGGGAAATGTCGGGGAGCTGTTTTTT. This codes for CASSPGLAGNVGELFF. The rearrangement links TRBV7-3 to TRBJ2-2, with 12 positions matching TRBD2. The CDR3 contains 16 residues. Germline-derived CDR1 and CDR2 are SGHTA and FQGTGA. With 6 bases clipped from V and 7 bases from J, the junction kept 9 bases outside the gene matches.

The CDR3 loop is CASSRAGSIDNEQFF. Written as DNA, the CDR3 is TGTGCCAGCAGTAGAGCTGGTAGTATCGACAATGAGCAGTTCTTC. The chain recombines TRBV27 with TRBJ2-1; unclear D gene. V lost 5 bases to trimming and J lost 5 bases, with 16 bases between them. The CDR3 length is 15 residues. Germline CDR1 MNHEY, CDR2 SMNVEV (reference sequence).

The chain couples TRBV28 to TRBJ2-3, with 12 nucleotides matching TRBD2. CDR3 length: 14 residues. V gave up 8 bases and J gave up 6 bases; unmatched junction bases: 6. Looked up from germline, CDR1 is MDHEN and CDR2 is SYDVKM. The CDR3 DNA sequence: TGTGCCAGCGGGACTAGCGGGCGAGGGGATACGCAGTATTTT. It translates to CASGTSGRGDTQYF.

V usage is TRBV5-8 and J usage is TRBJ2-4, with D hard to call. The V gene's germline CDR1 is SGHTS and CDR2 YDEGEE. CDR3 size: 15 residues. The V gene lost 0 bases and the J gene lost 1 base, with 8 bases spanning the gap. In nucleotides, the CDR3 is TGTGCCAGCAGCTTGGCCGGGTTCGCCAAAAACATTCAGTACTTC. Protein sequence: CASSLAGFAKNIQYF.

The chain couples TRBV7-8 to TRBJ1-5; D is perhaps TRBD1 (5 bases). V shed 0 bases and J shed 6 bases, with 15 bases lying between them. CDR1 and CDR2 from the germline V gene are SGHVS and FQNEAQ. The CDR3 is 16 amino acids. CDR3 residues: CASSLAVGTVSQPQHF. The CDR3 DNA sequence: TGTGCCAGCAGCTTAGCGGTGGGGACGGTGAGTCAGCCCCAGCATTTT.

The chain carries TRBV5-4 and TRBJ1-2; D uncertain. CDR3 size: 14 residues. CDR1 is SGHNT, CDR2 YYREEE, per germline (reference sequence). Trimming left V 5 bases short and J 4 bases short, with 15 bases between. This chain's CDR3 is CASSPSGSVYGYTF. The CDR3 DNA reads TGTGCCAGCAGTCCCTCGGGATCCGTCTATGGCTACACCTTC.

V is TRBV27 and J is TRBJ2-7; D is perhaps TRBD1 (5 bases). This CDR3 is 15 amino acids long. Trimming left V 6 bases short and J 3 bases short, with 18 bases between. Looked up from germline, CDR1 is MNHEY and CDR2 is SMNVEV (reference sequence). The CDR3, as DNA: TGTGCCAGCAGGCGCCTCACCGGCAGGGACTACGAGCAGTACTTC. It yields the protein CASRRLTGRDYEQYF.

This clone was found a few times. V and J are TRBV11-3 and TRBJ2-1; TRBD2 is a possible D gene (5 bases). Germline V gene sequence: CDR1 SGHNT, CDR2 YENEEA. The germline V and J ends were trimmed by 0 bases and 10 bases, with 10 bases remaining between them. The CDR3 contains 13 residues. CDR3 sequence reads: CASSLDRELEQFF. CDR3 in DNA: TGTGCCAGCAGCTTAGATAGGGAGTTAGAGCAGTTCTTC.

The V gene is TRBV4-3, the J gene TRBJ2-7; no firm D call. CDR3 size: 13 residues. Trimming took 0 bases from V and 4 from J, leaving 7 bases between them. Germline CDR1 and CDR2: LGHNA and YSLEER. Here the CDR3 reads CASSQDRRYEQYF. The CDR3 nucleotides are TGCGCCAGCAGCCAAGATCGAAGGTACGAGCAGTACTTC.

The V and J genes are TRBV19 and TRBJ2-7; TRBD1 matches at 11 bases. This CDR3 has 15 residues. V shed 5 bases, J shed 3 bases, and the junction held 6 bases outside the gene matches. The germline CDR1 and CDR2 sequences are LNHDA and SQIVND (reference sequence). DNA of the CDR3: TGTGCCAGTAGTGGACAGGGGGCGCCTATCTACGAGCAGTACTTC. It codes for CASSGQGAPIYEQYF.

The chain links TRBV5-4 to TRBJ2-1; 10 bases line up with TRBD1. The CDR3 spans 17 residues. The ends lost 0 bases at V and 4 bases at J; junction bases unmatched: 7. Germline V gene sequence: CDR1 SGHNT, CDR2 YYREEE (reference sequence). CDR3 protein: CASSLGSGQGGYNEQFF. The DNA for the CDR3 is TGTGCCAGCAGCTTGGGTTCTGGACAGGGGGGATACAATGAGCAGTTCTTC.

In this sample, this clone turned up a few times. The V gene is TRBV30, the J gene TRBJ2-7; D call uncertain. Germline lookup yields CDR1 GTSNPN and CDR2 SVGIG (reference sequence). Between the trimmed V and J ends, which lost 2 bases and 3 bases, there was a span of 11 bases. The CDR3 is made up of 13 amino acids. The CDR3 loop is CAWSSGRSYEQYF. CDR3 bases: TGTGCCTGGAGTTCCGGTCGTAGCTACGAGCAGTACTTC. The whole variable domain, remainder taken from reference TRBV30 and TRBJ2-7, is SQTIHQWPATLVQPVGSPLSLECTVEGTSNPNLYWYRQAAGRGLQLLFYSVGIGQISSEVPQNLSASRPQDRQFILSSKKLLLSDSGFYLCAWSSGRSYEQYFGPGTRLTVT.

The rearrangement links TRBV15 to TRBJ2-6; no clear D gene. The CDR3 totals 15 residues. Germline V gene sequence: CDR1 LNHNV, CDR2 YYDKDF (reference sequence). The V gene lost 1 base and the J gene lost 2 bases, with 6 bases spanning the gap. The CDR3 bases are TGTGCCACCAGCAGAGCACAAGCTGGGGCCAACGTCCTGACTTTC. It specifies CATSRAQAGANVLTF.

V gene TRBV7-2 combines with J gene TRBJ1-2; D is possibly TRBD1 (5 bases). With 5 bases removed from V and 8 bases from J, the gap between germline ends came to 18 bases. This CDR3 is built from 14 residues. Germline V gives CDR1 SGHTA, CDR2 FQGNSA. The CDR3 nucleotides read TGTGCCAGCAGCCCCTTCGGGGGGGTAGGCGGCTACACCTTC. Translating it yields CASSPFGGVGGYTF.